These 25 T cell receptor beta chains originate from one sample sequenced in a study of blood T cell repertoires in COVID-19. The table came from immunoSEQ multiplex PCR; TCRdb's copy has only in-frame clones and leaves some out. The sample yields some 40,000 clones, roughly 63% seen once. Input material: peripheral blood. These receptors came from a man at least 80 years old with acute or convalescent COVID-19.

CDR3 protein: CASSLQGTNEKLFF. For the CDR3, the DNA is TGTGCCAGCAGCTTACAGGGGACTAATGAAAAACTGTTTTTT. V usage is TRBV7-9 and J usage is TRBJ1-4; weak D call: TRBD1 (6 bases). The germline V gene encodes CDR1 SEHNR and CDR2 FQNEAQ (reference sequence). The V end was cut by 2 bases, the J end by 2 bases, with 6 bases between. CDR3 length equals 14 residues.

The sample holds a few counts of this clone. The chain couples TRBV19 to TRBJ1-1; possibly TRBD1 for D (6 bases). V was cut by 10 bases and J by 1 base, with 19 bases left in between. The CDR3 extends over 15 amino acids. Per germline, CDR1 LNHDA and CDR2 SQIVND (reference sequence). The CDR3 spells CATRDWDKGNTEAFF. CDR3 DNA sequence: TGTGCCACTAGGGACTGGGACAAGGGGAACACTGAAGCTTTCTTT.

The sample holds a few counts of this clone. This chain joins TRBV9 and TRBJ1-6; D call uncertain. In germline, CDR1 is SGDLS, CDR2 YYNGEE. V gave up 3 bases and J gave up 10 bases, with 14 bases separating them. This CDR3 contains 14 residues. CDR3 sequence reads: CASSAGLSDSPLHF. The CDR3 bases are TGTGCCAGCAGCGCCGGACTGTCTGACTCACCCCTCCACTTT.

V is TRBV11-2 and J is TRBJ1-1; 8 nucleotides align to TRBD1. The CDR3 loop spans 14 amino acids. After removal of 5 bases from V and 11 bases from J, the junction contained 13 bases not matched to a gene. In germline, CDR1 is SGHAT, CDR2 FQNNGV. The CDR3 DNA is TGTGCCAGCAGCCCCGGCTATGGGACAGGTTTTGCTTTCTTT. It translates to CASSPGYGTGFAFF. The variable domain in full, with the rest retrieved from reference TRBV11-2 and TRBJ1-1, is EAGVAQSPRYKIIEKRQSVAFWCNPISGHATLYWYQQILGQGPKLLIQFQNNGVVDDSQLPKDRFSAERLKGVDSTLKIQPAKLEDSAVYLCASSPGYGTGFAFFGQGTRLTVV.

V and J are TRBV11-3 and TRBJ1-3; D is undetermined. CDR1 is SGHNT, CDR2 YENEEA, per germline. The CDR3 runs to 13 residues. Deletions cut 6 bases from V and 0 bases from J, with 6 bases between. The CDR3, as DNA: TGTGCCAGCAGAACGGGCTCTGGAAACACCATATATTTT. The encoded protein is CASRTGSGNTIYF.

The chain links TRBV5-1 to TRBJ2-1; 8 positions agree with TRBD1. The CDR3 spans 14 residues. From germline, CDR1 is SGHRS and CDR2 YFSETQ. V lost 0 bases to trimming and J lost 8 bases; unmatched junction nucleotides: 4. CDR3 in amino acids: CASSLEGQDDEQFF. The CDR3, as DNA: TGCGCCAGCAGCTTGGAGGGACAGGACGATGAGCAGTTCTTC.

This chain joins TRBV19 and TRBJ1-2; 8 bases are a match to TRBD1. V lost 5 bases to trimming and J lost 3 bases; unmatched junction nucleotides: 11. CDR3 length: 16 amino acids. The germline CDR1 and CDR2 sequences are LNHDA and SQIVND (reference sequence). CDR3 loop: CASSASIETGDYGYTF. The CDR3 bases are TGTGCCAGTAGTGCTTCGATTGAGACAGGGGACTATGGCTACACCTTC.

The chain joins TRBV4-1 to TRBJ2-1; TRBD2 aligns across 7 bases. Losses at the gene ends were 8 bases for V and 8 bases for J; bases not matched to a gene: 18. Germline values: CDR1 MGHRA, CDR2 YSYEKL. The length of the CDR3 is 16 residues. The CDR3 is CASPQRGVGPRDEQFF. CDR3 bases: TGCGCCAGCCCCCAGCGGGGCGTCGGGCCTCGAGATGAGCAGTTCTTC.

V is TRBV5-4 and J is TRBJ2-7; perhaps TRBD1 as D (5 bases). CDR1 and CDR2 from the germline V gene are SGHNT and YYREEE (reference sequence). This CDR3 has 12 amino acids. Trimming removed 4 bases from V and 3 bases from J, with 8 bases in between. CDR3 loop: CASSIDSYEQYF. In nucleotides, the CDR3 is TGTGCCAGCAGCATCGACAGCTACGAGCAGTACTTC.

This clone turned up a few times. J is TRBJ2-3 and V is TRBV5-1; 7 bases fit TRBD1. V shed 4 bases and J 6 bases; nucleotides not matched to a gene: 8. Germline values: CDR1 SGHRS, CDR2 YFSETQ. This CDR3 has 14 residues. The CDR3: CASSPGTVGDTQYF. CDR3 DNA: TGCGCCAGCAGCCCGGGGACAGTTGGCGATACGCAGTATTTT.

This chain links TRBV29-1 with TRBJ1-2; perhaps TRBD1 as D (6 bases). Germline CDR1 and CDR2: SQVTM and ANQGSEA. The length of the CDR3 is 12 residues. Trimming left V 7 bases short and J 2 bases short, with 11 bases between. Written as DNA, the CDR3 is TGCAGCGCCGGACAGCAAAACTATGGCTACACCTTC. Its translation is CSAGQQNYGYTF.

The rearrangement uses TRBV5-4 and TRBJ1-2; 8 bases align to TRBD1. Losses at the gene ends were 4 bases for V and 4 bases for J; bases not matched to a gene: 6. The germline gives CDR1 SGHNT, CDR2 YYREEE (reference sequence). CDR3 length: 14 residues. The CDR3 bases are TGTGCCAGCAGCCCAGGGGGCACGGTCTATGGCTACACCTTC. Amino acid sequence: CASSPGGTVYGYTF.

This chain connects TRBV7-9 to TRBJ1-5, with TRBD1 identical over 7 bases. The CDR3 consists of 17 residues. Germline-derived CDR1 and CDR2 are SEHNR and FQNEAQ (reference sequence). Trimming removed 5 bases from V and 0 bases from J; junction bases left unmatched: 10. The CDR3 bases are TGTGCCAGCAGCGGGGGTGGGACAGCCGATAGCAATCAGCCCCAGCATTTT. Encoded protein: CASSGGGTADSNQPQHF.

The V call is TRBV6-1, the J call TRBJ1-5; 10 bases are a match to TRBD1. Germline V CDR1 and CDR2: MNHNS, SASEGT. V was pared by 2 bases and J by 1 base, with 5 bases of the junction left unmatched. The CDR3 extends over 17 amino acids. In DNA, the CDR3 is TGTGCCAGCAGTGAACAGACAGGGGGCTTGAGCAATCAGCCCCAGCATTTT. Protein product: CASSEQTGGLSNQPQHF.

The chain is built from TRBV7-2 and TRBJ2-7, with 16 bases matching TRBD2. The V gene's germline CDR1 is SGHTA and CDR2 FQGNSA. The CDR3 sequence is 17 residues long. After removal of 3 bases from V and 2 bases from J, the junction contained 4 bases not matched to a gene. The DNA of the CDR3 is TGTGCCAGCAGCTTGGGGACTAGCGGGAGGGCCCCCTACGAGCAGTACTTC. This codes for CASSLGTSGRAPYEQYF.

This clone was detected only a few times. The chain links TRBV7-9 to TRBJ1-4; the match to TRBD1 covers 11 bases. The CDR3 has 16 amino acids. J gave up 2 bases and V 1 base, and 0 bases lay outside the gene matches. The germline V gene encodes CDR1 SEHNR and CDR2 FQNEAQ (reference sequence). CDR3: CASSLGDRGTNEKLFF. In DNA form, the CDR3 reads TGTGCCAGCAGCTTAGGGGACAGGGGGACTAATGAAAAACTGTTTTTT.

This chain joins TRBV19 and TRBJ1-1; D remains unclear. The germline V gene has CDR1 LNHDA and CDR2 SQIVND (reference sequence). The CDR3 sequence is 11 residues long. Trimming stripped 10 bases from V and 5 bases from J, with 11 bases between. CDR3 sequence: CATLGWTEAFF. In DNA form, the CDR3 reads TGTGCCACCCTAGGATGGACTGAAGCTTTCTTT.

This chain joins TRBV30 and TRBJ2-7, with 8 bases identical to TRBD2. With V trimmed by 0 bases and J by 3 bases, 7 bases remained unmatched. The CDR3 runs 15 residues. Per the germline V gene, CDR1 is GTSNPN and CDR2 is SVGIG (reference sequence). CDR3 nucleotides: TGTGCCTGGAGTGTAGGTAGCGGGATAGTCTACGAGCAGTACTTC. Its protein product is CAWSVGSGIVYEQYF.

The chain is built from TRBV11-3 and TRBJ1-1; TRBD1 might be the D (5 bases). The CDR3 has 11 residues. Between the trimmed V and J ends, which lost 5 bases and 7 bases, there was a span of 8 bases. Germline lookup yields CDR1 SGHNT and CDR2 YENEEA. Here the CDR3 reads CASSPRDEAFF. The CDR3 region has the DNA TGTGCCAGCAGCCCCAGGGATGAAGCTTTCTTT. Full variable domain (rest looked up from reference TRBV11-3 and TRBJ1-1): EAGVVQSPRYKIIEKKQPVAFWCNPISGHNTLYWYLQNLGQGPELLIRYENEEAVDDSQLPKDRFSAERLKGVDSTLKIQPAELGDSAVYLCASSPRDEAFFGQGTRLTVV.

V gene TRBV27 combines with J gene TRBJ2-7; possible D gene TRBD2, 6 bases. CDR3 length: 15 amino acids. V was clipped by 3 bases and J by 4 bases, with 16 bases between them. The germline V gene has CDR1 MNHEY and CDR2 SMNVEV (reference sequence). DNA for the CDR3: TGTGCCAGCAGTTTTTTACGGGGGACGGGTTACGAGCAGTACTTC. Translated: CASSFLRGTGYEQYF.

V gene TRBV30 combines with J gene TRBJ1-1; D perhaps matches TRBD1 (5 bases). The CDR3 sequence is 14 residues long. The germline V and J ends were trimmed by 2 bases and 6 bases, with 16 bases remaining between them. Germline values: CDR1 GTSNPN, CDR2 SVGIG (reference sequence). CDR3 protein: CAWSNGGSRPEAFF. The CDR3 region has the DNA TGTGCCTGGAGTAACGGGGGGAGTAGGCCTGAAGCTTTCTTT.

This clone was seen only a few times. This chain joins TRBV3-1 (or the pseudogene TRBV3-2) and TRBJ1-5; 9 bases match TRBD1. Looked up from germline, CDR1 is LGHDT and CDR2 is YNNKEL (reference sequence). The CDR3 extends over 22 amino acids. V dropped 2 bases and J dropped 0; count of bases not matched to a gene: 20. The CDR3 loop is CASSQLRPGQGKALNSNQPQHF. CDR3 in DNA: TGTGCCAGCAGCCAACTCCGACCGGGACAGGGAAAGGCCCTCAATAGCAATCAGCCCCAGCATTTT.

The V and J genes are TRBV7-5 and TRBJ2-5; whether TRBD2, the table's D call, matches the DNA was not checked. TRBV7-5 is described as a pseudogene. The CDR3 sequence is 14 residues long. DNA of the CDR3: TGTGCCAGAAGCTTAGGACTAGCGAGCGAGACCCAGTACTTC. Its protein is CARSLGLASETQYF.

This clone has just a few counts. The gene calls are TRBV5-1 and TRBJ1-2; 7 bases match TRBD1. Trimming removed 3 bases from V and 3 bases from J; junction bases left unmatched: 5. The CDR3 length is 14 residues. Germline CDR1 is SGHRS and CDR2 is YFSETQ. The CDR3 DNA is TGCGCCAGCAGCTACCGGGACAGTGACTATGGCTACACCTTC. Its protein is CASSYRDSDYGYTF.

CDR3 sequence (DNA): TGTGCCTGGAGCCCCTGGGACAGAAAAGAGACCCAGTACTTC. It yields the protein CAWSPWDRKETQYF. The chain combines TRBV30 with TRBJ2-5; 7 bases align to TRBD1. The CDR3 contains 14 residues. Germline CDR1 GTSNPN, CDR2 SVGIG (reference sequence). V shed 3 bases, J shed 3 bases, and the junction held 7 bases outside the gene matches.